The sequence of this T cell receptor (beta chain) was determined in a study of cytomegalovirus exposure and HLA in healthy donors. Vbeta (60) and Jbeta (13) primers were used in the PCR. Profiling relied on immunoSEQ multiplex PCR, and the TCRdb table lists in-frame clones only, not all of them. The sample holds some 98,000 clones, around 75% seen once. Germline CDR1 reads SNHLY; CDR2 reads FYNNEI. Trimming removed 7 bases at V and 8 bases at J, with 15 bases between. The CDR3 is made up of 13 amino acids. This clone has more than one count but fewer than ten. The sample taken for sequencing was PBMCs. The chain is built from TRBV2 and TRBJ2-1, with D tentatively TRBD2 (5 bases). This clonotype originated in a man younger than 35 in good health and CMV-seropositive. This CDR3 is CASISASWDEQFF. DNA for the CDR3: TGTGCCAGCATCTCGGCTAGCTGGGATGAGCAGTTCTTC.